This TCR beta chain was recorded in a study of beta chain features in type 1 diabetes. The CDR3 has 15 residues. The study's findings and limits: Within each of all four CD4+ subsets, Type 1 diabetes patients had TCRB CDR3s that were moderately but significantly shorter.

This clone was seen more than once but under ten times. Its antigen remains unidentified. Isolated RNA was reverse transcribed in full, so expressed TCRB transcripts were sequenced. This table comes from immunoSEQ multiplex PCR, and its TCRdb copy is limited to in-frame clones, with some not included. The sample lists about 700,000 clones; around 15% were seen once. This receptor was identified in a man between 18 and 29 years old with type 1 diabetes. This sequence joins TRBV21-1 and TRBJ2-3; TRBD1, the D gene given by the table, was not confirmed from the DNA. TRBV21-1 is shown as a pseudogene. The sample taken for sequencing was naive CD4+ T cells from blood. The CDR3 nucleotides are TGTGCCAGCAGCGGATGCACAGGGGGCGAAGATACGCAGTATTTT. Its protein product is CASSGCTGGEDTQYF.